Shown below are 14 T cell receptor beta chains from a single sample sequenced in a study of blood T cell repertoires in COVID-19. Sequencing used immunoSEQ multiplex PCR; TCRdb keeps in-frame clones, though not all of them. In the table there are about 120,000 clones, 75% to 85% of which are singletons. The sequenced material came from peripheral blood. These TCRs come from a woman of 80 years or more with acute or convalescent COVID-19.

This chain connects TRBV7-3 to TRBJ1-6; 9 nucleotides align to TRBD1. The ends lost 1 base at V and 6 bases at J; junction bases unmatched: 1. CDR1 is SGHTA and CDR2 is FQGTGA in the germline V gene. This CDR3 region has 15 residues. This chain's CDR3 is CASSLRGQGNSPLHF. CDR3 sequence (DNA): TGTGCCAGCAGCTTAAGGGGACAGGGTAATTCACCCCTCCACTTT.

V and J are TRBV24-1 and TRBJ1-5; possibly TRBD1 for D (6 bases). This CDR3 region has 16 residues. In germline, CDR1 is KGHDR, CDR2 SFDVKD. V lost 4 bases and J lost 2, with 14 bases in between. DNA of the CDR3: TGTGCCACCAGTGAGCAGTCAGGGGCACGCAATCAGCCCCAGCATTTT. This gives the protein CATSEQSGARNQPQHF.

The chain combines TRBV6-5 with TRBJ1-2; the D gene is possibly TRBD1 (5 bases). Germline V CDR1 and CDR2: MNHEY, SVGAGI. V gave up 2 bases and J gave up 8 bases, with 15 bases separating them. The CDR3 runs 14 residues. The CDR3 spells CASSYHRSLAGYTF. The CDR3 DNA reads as TGTGCCAGCAGTTACCACAGGTCCCTGGCGGGCTACACCTTC.

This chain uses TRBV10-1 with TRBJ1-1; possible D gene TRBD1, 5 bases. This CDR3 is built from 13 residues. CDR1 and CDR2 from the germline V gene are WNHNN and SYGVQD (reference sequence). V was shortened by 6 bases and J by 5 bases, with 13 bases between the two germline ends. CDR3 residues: CASSRGARTEAFF. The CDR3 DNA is TGCGCCAGCAGCCGCGGGGCGCGGACTGAAGCTTTCTTT.

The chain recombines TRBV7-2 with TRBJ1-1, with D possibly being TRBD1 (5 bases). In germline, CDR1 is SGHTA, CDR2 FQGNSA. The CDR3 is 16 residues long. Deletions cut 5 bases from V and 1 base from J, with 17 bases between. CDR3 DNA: TGTGCCAGCAGCACGATTCAACTCAGGGAGAACACTGAAGCTTTCTTT. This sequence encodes CASSTIQLRENTEAFF.

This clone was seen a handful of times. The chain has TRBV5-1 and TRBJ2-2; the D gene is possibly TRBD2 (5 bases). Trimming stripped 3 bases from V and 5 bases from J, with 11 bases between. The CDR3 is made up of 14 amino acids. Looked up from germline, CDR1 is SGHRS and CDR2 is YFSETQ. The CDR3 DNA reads TGCGCCAGCAGCTCGGTACTAGGTACCGGGGAGCTGTTTTTT. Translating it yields CASSSVLGTGELFF.

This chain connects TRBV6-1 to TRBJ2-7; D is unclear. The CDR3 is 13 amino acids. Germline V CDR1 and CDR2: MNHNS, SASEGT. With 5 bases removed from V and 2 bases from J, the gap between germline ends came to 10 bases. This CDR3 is CASSSNIPYEQYF. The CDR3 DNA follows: TGTGCCAGCAGTTCGAACATCCCCTACGAGCAGTACTTC.

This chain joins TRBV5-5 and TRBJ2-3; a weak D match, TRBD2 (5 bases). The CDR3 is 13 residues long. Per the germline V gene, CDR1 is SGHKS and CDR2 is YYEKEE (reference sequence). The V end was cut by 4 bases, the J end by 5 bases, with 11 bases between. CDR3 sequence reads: CASSPAREDTQYF. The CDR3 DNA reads TGTGCCAGCAGCCCGGCGAGGGAAGATACGCAGTATTTT.

CDR3 nucleotide sequence: TGTGCCAGCAGTTCGACAGGGTTAAATTCACCCCTCCACTTT. Its translation: CASSSTGLNSPLHF. The genes are TRBV6-1 and TRBJ1-6; 7 positions match TRBD1. Germline lookup yields CDR1 MNHNS and CDR2 SASEGT. Germline trimming cut 5 bases from V and 7 bases from J; bases unmatched to any gene: 5. The CDR3 is made up of 14 amino acids.

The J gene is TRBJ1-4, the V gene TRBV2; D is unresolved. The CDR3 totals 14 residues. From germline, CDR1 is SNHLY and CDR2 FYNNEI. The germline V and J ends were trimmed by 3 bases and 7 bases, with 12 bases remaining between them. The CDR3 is CASSDGRSAEKLFF. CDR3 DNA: TGTGCCAGCAGTGACGGGAGGTCGGCTGAAAAACTGTTTTTT.

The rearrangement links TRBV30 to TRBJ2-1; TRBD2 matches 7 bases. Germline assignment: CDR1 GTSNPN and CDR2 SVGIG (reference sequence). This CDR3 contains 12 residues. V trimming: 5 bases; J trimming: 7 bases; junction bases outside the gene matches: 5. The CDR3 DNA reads TGTGCCTGGGGGGTGGGGGGGAATGAGCAGTTCTTC. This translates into CAWGVGGNEQFF.

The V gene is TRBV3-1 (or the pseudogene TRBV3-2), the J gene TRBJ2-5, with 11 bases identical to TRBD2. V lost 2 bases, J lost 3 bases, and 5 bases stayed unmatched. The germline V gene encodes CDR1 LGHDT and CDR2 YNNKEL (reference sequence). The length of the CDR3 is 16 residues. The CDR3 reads CASSQFGTSGEETQYF. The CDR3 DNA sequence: TGTGCCAGCAGCCAATTTGGGACTAGCGGAGAAGAGACCCAGTACTTC.

The CDR3 DNA sequence: TGTGCCAGCAGTCGAGGGGGACCCTTAAGGGAGCAGTACTTC. Protein: CASSRGGPLREQYF. The chain recombines TRBV28 with TRBJ2-7; perhaps TRBD1 as D (6 bases). V lost 5 bases to trimming and J lost 7 bases, with 18 bases between them. The CDR3 is 14 amino acids. Looked up from germline, CDR1 is MDHEN and CDR2 is SYDVKM.

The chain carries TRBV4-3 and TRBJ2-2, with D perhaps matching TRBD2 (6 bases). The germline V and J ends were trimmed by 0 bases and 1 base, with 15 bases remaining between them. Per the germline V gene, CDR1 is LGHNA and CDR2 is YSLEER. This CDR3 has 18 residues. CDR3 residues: CASSQDLAALGNTGELFF. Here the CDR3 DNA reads TGCGCCAGCAGCCAAGATTTAGCGGCCTTGGGGAACACCGGGGAGCTGTTTTTT.